This passage covers 31 T cell receptor beta chains from one sample sequenced in a study of T cells in localized non-small cell lung cancer. Sequencing used immunoSEQ multiplex PCR; TCRdb keeps in-frame clones, though not all of them. The data show more than 9,000 clones, over 70% seen once. The sample here was peripheral blood, taken before any cancer treatment. These receptors were obtained from a male donor older than 55 with stage I lung adenocarcinoma.

This chain connects TRBV27 to TRBJ1-6; unclear D gene. V lost 3 bases to trimming and J lost 2 bases, with 8 bases between them. This CDR3 is built from 15 residues. Per the germline V gene, CDR1 is MNHEY and CDR2 is SMNVEV (reference sequence). The CDR3 sequence is CASSLYSPYNSPLHF. The CDR3 DNA sequence: TGTGCCAGCAGTTTGTACAGCCCCTATAATTCACCCCTCCACTTT.

The chain couples TRBV18 to TRBJ2-5; 7 nucleotides align to TRBD1. The CDR3 has 14 residues. Germline-derived CDR1 and CDR2 are KGHSH and LQKENI. V lost 9 bases, J lost 5 bases, and 12 bases stayed unmatched. The DNA of the CDR3 is TGTGCCAGTAACACACAGGGGATCGGTGAGACCCAGTACTTC. This translates into CASNTQGIGETQYF.

This chain connects TRBV28 to TRBJ1-1, with TRBD1 identical over 8 bases. The J segment lost 6 bases and the V segment lost 5 bases, leaving 14 bases of the junction unmatched. From germline, CDR1 is MDHEN and CDR2 SYDVKM. This CDR3 comprises 16 residues. CDR3 loop: CASSPGTGTSRPEAFF. The CDR3 DNA reads as TGTGCCAGCAGTCCTGGGACAGGCACAAGTCGTCCTGAAGCTTTCTTT.

This clone was seen a few times. The chain employs TRBV6-1 and TRBJ1-4; no clear D gene. Trimming removed 6 bases at V and 4 bases at J, with 9 bases between. The CDR3 runs 13 residues. Germline-derived CDR1 and CDR2 are MNHNS and SASEGT. Here the CDR3 reads CASRVHHNEKLFF. CDR3 in DNA: TGTGCCAGCAGGGTCCACCATAATGAAAAACTGTTTTTT.

The rearrangement uses TRBV7-9 and TRBJ1-1; TRBD1 is a possible D gene (6 bases). The CDR3 contains 14 residues. The germline CDR1 and CDR2 sequences are SEHNR and FQNEAQ (reference sequence). Trimming took 5 bases from V and 12 from J, leaving 22 bases between them. Here the CDR3 DNA reads TGTGCCAGCAGCCAAATGGGAGCTTTCGGGGGGCCTTTCTTT. Amino acid sequence: CASSQMGAFGGPFF. The full variable domain, rest sourced from reference TRBV7-9 and TRBJ1-1, is DTGVSQNPRHKITKRGQNVTFRCDPISEHNRLYWYRQTLGQGPEFLTYFQNEAQLEKSRLLSDRFSAERPKGSFSTLEIQRTEQGDSAMYLCASSQMGAFGGPFFGQGTRLTVV.

This clone was seen once. This chain connects TRBV6-1 to TRBJ1-3, with 7 bases fitting TRBD1. The CDR3 sequence is 14 residues long. V trimming: 10 bases; J trimming: 1 base; junction bases outside the gene matches: 7. The germline V gene encodes CDR1 MNHNS and CDR2 SASEGT. The CDR3 here is CATDPGGSGNTIYF. The CDR3 coding sequence is TGTGCCACCGACCCAGGGGGGTCTGGAAACACCATATATTTT.

Note on this clone: One end of the junction varies from germline; a read error may be responsible. The chain uses TRBV5-4 and TRBJ1-6, with D uncertain. CDR3 length equals 18 residues. Per germline, CDR1 SGHNT and CDR2 YYREEE (reference sequence). Here the CDR3 DNA reads TGCGCCAGCAGCCAAGAACCAATTGCGGGAAACATTTATTCACCCCTCCACTTT. The encoded protein is CASSQEPIAGNIYSPLHF.

The V and J genes are TRBV6-5 and TRBJ2-7, with TRBD1 as a possible D gene (5 bases). CDR3 length: 15 amino acids. Trimming pared 6 bases from V and 0 bases from J, leaving 15 bases between. Germline V gene lookup returns CDR1 MNHEY and CDR2 SVGAGI. The DNA for the CDR3 is TGTGCCAGCAGACGCCCGACAGATAGCTCCTACGAGCAGTACTTC. Encoded protein: CASRRPTDSSYEQYF.

V and J are TRBV5-1 and TRBJ2-6, with a possible D match to TRBD2 (5 bases). This CDR3 comprises 17 residues. V was shortened by 0 bases and J by 0 bases, with 10 bases between the two germline ends. Germline lookup yields CDR1 SGHRS and CDR2 YFSETQ. The CDR3 loop is CASSLAGVGSGANVLTF. The CDR3 DNA reads TGCGCCAGCAGCTTGGCCGGGGTAGGCTCTGGGGCCAACGTCCTGACTTTC.

As DNA, the CDR3 is TGTGCCAGCAGCTTCATGGGGACAGGAAACACCATATATTTT. It specifies CASSFMGTGNTIYF. This chain joins TRBV4-2 and TRBJ1-3, with a tentative D call TRBD1 (6 bases). The CDR3 runs 14 residues. Germline V gene lookup returns CDR1 LGHNA and CDR2 YNFKEQ. Trimming cost V 5 bases and J 4 bases, with 12 bases left between them.

This clone came up a few times. The CDR3 sequence: CASGLRQGNTGELFF. DNA of the CDR3: TGTGCTAGTGGTTTGAGACAGGGGAACACCGGGGAGCTGTTTTTT. This sequence joins TRBV12-5 and TRBJ2-2; 7 nucleotides align to TRBD1. The V segment lost 2 bases and the J segment 1 base; nucleotides outside the gene matches: 1. Germline V CDR1 and CDR2: LGHNT, FRNRAP. The CDR3 is 15 residues long.

The V gene is TRBV6-5, the J gene TRBJ1-5; D may be TRBD1 (5 bases). V was pared by 0 bases and J by 6 bases, with 6 bases between. Germline values: CDR1 MNHEY, CDR2 SVGAGI. The CDR3 runs 13 residues. The CDR3 sequence is CASSYSRGQPQHF. The CDR3 DNA reads as TGTGCCAGCAGTTACTCTAGGGGTCAGCCCCAGCATTTT.

CDR3 region: CASSPMTDSGNTIYF. In DNA form, the CDR3 reads TGTGCCAGCAGCCCTATGACAGACTCTGGAAACACCATATATTTT. The V call is TRBV5-4, the J call TRBJ1-3; possible D gene TRBD1, 5 bases. CDR3 length equals 15 residues. The germline V gene has CDR1 SGHNT and CDR2 YYREEE (reference sequence). V was trimmed by 4 bases and J by 0 bases, leaving 11 bases between them.

The chain employs TRBV6-4 and TRBJ2-3; perhaps TRBD1 as D (5 bases). V was pared by 4 bases and J by 2 bases, with 10 bases between. CDR3 length: 14 amino acids. Germline values: CDR1 MRHNA, CDR2 SNTAGT. The CDR3 reads CASSVGATTDTQYF. Written as DNA, the CDR3 is TGTGCCAGCAGTGTAGGGGCAACCACAGATACGCAGTATTTT.

The chain uses TRBV15 and TRBJ1-5, with 9 bases that match TRBD1. The trim removed 1 base at V and 4 bases at J, leaving 2 bases unmatched. Looked up from germline, CDR1 is LNHNV and CDR2 is YYDKDF (reference sequence). This CDR3 region has 15 residues. CDR3 sequence: CATSRGTGENQPQHF. The DNA for the CDR3 is TGTGCCACCAGCAGAGGGACAGGGGAAAATCAGCCCCAGCATTTT.

The gene calls are TRBV4-3 and TRBJ1-3, with D unresolved. Germline lookup yields CDR1 LGHNA and CDR2 YSLEER. The V end was cut by 1 base, the J end by 4 bases, with 14 bases between. This CDR3 region has 16 residues. CDR3: CASSQVLRPAGNTIYF. The CDR3 nucleotides are TGCGCCAGCAGCCAAGTCCTTCGCCCGGCGGGAAACACCATATATTTT.

In its sample, this clone was seen a few times. The V and J genes are TRBV6-6 and TRBJ1-2; D is unresolved. V lost 7 bases, J lost 4 bases, and 7 bases lay in between. The germline V gene encodes CDR1 MNHNY and CDR2 SVGAGI (reference sequence). The CDR3 runs 11 residues. The CDR3 spells CASMDFYGYTF. The DNA of the CDR3 is TGTGCCAGCATGGACTTCTATGGCTACACCTTC.

The CDR3 reads CASSNGLGRGNQPQHF. The CDR3 coding sequence is TGTGCCAGCAGCAATGGGTTAGGGCGGGGCAATCAGCCCCAGCATTTT. The V call is TRBV21-1, the J call TRBJ1-5. TRBV21-1 is an annotated pseudogene. The CDR3 is 16 residues long.

This clone is a singleton in its sample. The chain links TRBV5-4 to TRBJ2-5; TRBD2 matches at 7 bases. The V and J ends lost 9 bases and 5 bases, in that order; junction bases with no gene match: 7. Germline V gene sequence: CDR1 SGHNT, CDR2 YYREEE (reference sequence). This CDR3 is built from 12 residues. In DNA form, the CDR3 reads TGTGCCATCGGGGAGGGCGGGGAGACCCAGTACTTC. It specifies CAIGEGGETQYF.

This sequence joins TRBV10-3 and TRBJ1-5; the D gene is possibly TRBD1 (6 bases). This CDR3 spans 12 amino acids. Per the germline V gene, CDR1 is ENHRY and CDR2 is SYGVKD. V lost 4 bases, J lost 5 bases, and 6 bases lay in between. The CDR3 here is CAISGQDQPQHF. The CDR3 nucleotides are TGTGCCATCAGTGGACAGGATCAGCCCCAGCATTTT.

The chain joins TRBV6-1 to TRBJ2-3; 8 bases match TRBD2. Germline V gene lookup returns CDR1 MNHNS and CDR2 SASEGT. This CDR3 region has 15 residues. V lost 8 bases, J lost 1 base, and 8 bases stayed unmatched. The CDR3 reads CASSARGAGTDTQYF. The CDR3 DNA follows: TGTGCCAGCTCGGCGCGGGGGGCCGGCACAGATACGCAGTATTTT.

J is TRBJ2-3 and V is TRBV2; D is possibly TRBD1 (5 bases). The germline V gene has CDR1 SNHLY and CDR2 FYNNEI. This CDR3 region has 14 residues. The ends were cut back, 6 bases at V and 3 bases at J, with 13 bases in the middle. The CDR3 loop is CASSLYRNTDTQYF. In nucleotides, the CDR3 is TGTGCCAGCAGCCTTTACAGGAATACAGATACGCAGTATTTT.

V usage is TRBV2 and J usage is TRBJ1-5, with TRBD1 as a possible D gene (5 bases). Germline V CDR1 and CDR2: SNHLY, FYNNEI. CDR3 length: 14 amino acids. V was pared by 4 bases and J by 6 bases, with 13 bases between. The CDR3 DNA reads TGTGCCAGCAGTGTCACCAGGGAGCTTCAGCCCCAGCATTTT. It yields the protein CASSVTRELQPQHF.

This chain links TRBV19 with TRBJ2-1; 14 bases agree with TRBD2. Germline CDR1 LNHDA, CDR2 SQIVND (reference sequence). V lost 7 bases to trimming and J lost 5 bases; unmatched junction nucleotides: 7. The CDR3 runs to 16 residues. CDR3 coding DNA: TGTGCCAGTAACCCCGGACTAGCGGGGGGAAACAATGAGCAGTTCTTC. Translated: CASNPGLAGGNNEQFF.

The rearrangement links TRBV7-9 to TRBJ1-5, with D perhaps TRBD1 (5 bases). The CDR3 length is 14 residues. CDR1 is SEHNR, CDR2 FQNEAQ, per germline (reference sequence). Between the trimmed V and J ends, which lost 1 base and 7 bases, there was a span of 11 bases. This chain's CDR3 is CASSLGAGNQPQHF. The CDR3, as DNA: TGTGCCAGCAGCTTAGGGGCAGGGAACCAGCCCCAGCATTTT.

The chain employs TRBV15 and TRBJ1-4, with a weak D call TRBD1 (5 bases). V lost 7 bases to trimming and J lost 3 bases, with 12 bases between them. The length of the CDR3 is 14 residues. The germline V gene encodes CDR1 LNHNV and CDR2 YYDKDF (reference sequence). CDR3 DNA: TGTGCCACCAACTCCGGGGGTTCTAATGAAAAACTGTTTTTT. This sequence encodes CATNSGGSNEKLFF.

The CDR3 nucleotides read TGTGCCACGGGTGATAGGTCTGGAAACACCATATATTTT. As protein: CATGDRSGNTIYF. This chain connects TRBV28 to TRBJ1-3; D ambiguous. The V end lost 10 bases, the J end lost 1 base, and 11 bases lay between the germline ends. The CDR3 consists of 13 residues. Germline assignment: CDR1 MDHEN and CDR2 SYDVKM.

V usage is TRBV4-1 and J usage is TRBJ2-7, with TRBD2 matching over 8 bases. J was trimmed by 0 bases and V by 5 bases; bases with no gene match: 9. The CDR3 has 16 amino acids. Germline loops: CDR1 MGHRA, CDR2 YSYEKL. CDR3 sequence reads: CASSEGPGGISYEQYF. The CDR3 nucleotides are TGCGCCAGCAGCGAAGGGCCGGGGGGGATCTCCTACGAGCAGTACTTC.

As regards this clone: The conserved phenylalanine or tryptophan normally closing the CDR3 is absent here, so this likely arose from a read error. No DNA is shown, since the ends of the CDR3 on it are uncertain; the CDR3 is the one TCRdb lists. This chain links TRBV4-1 with TRBJ1-1; TRBD1 reflects the table's D call only, with no check against the DNA. The CDR3 is 12 residues long, ends included. Per the germline V gene, CDR1 is MGHRA and CDR2 is YSYEKL. The CDR3 sequence: CASSQVGTAVVV.

V usage is TRBV7-7 and J usage is TRBJ2-7; D unclear. V gave up 5 bases and J gave up 2 bases, with 13 bases separating them. Germline assignment: CDR1 SSHAT and CDR2 FNYEAQ (reference sequence). This CDR3 is built from 14 residues. The CDR3 is CASSTGPGPYEQYF. The DNA of the CDR3 is TGTGCCAGCAGCACCGGACCGGGCCCCTACGAGCAGTACTTC.

The V and J genes are TRBV7-2 and TRBJ2-3; D ambiguous. The CDR3 sequence is 16 residues long. CDR1 is SGHTA and CDR2 is FQGNSA in the germline V gene. Trimming pared 3 bases from V and 2 bases from J, leaving 15 bases between. DNA for the CDR3: TGTGCCAGCAGCTTTGAGTCCCTCTGGGCCACAGATACGCAGTATTTT. It codes for CASSFESLWATDTQYF.